This entry lists 23 T cell receptor beta chains sequenced from one sample in a study of regulatory T cells in long-lasting Graves disease. Described time point: newly diagnosed GD, antithyroid drugs for less than 3 months. Following extraction of RNA from PBMCs, that RNA was used to make the TCR library. Arm-PCR with iRepertoire HTBI primers amplified the CDR3 regions for these TCR beta libraries. TCRdb reprocessed the multiplex PCR reads with MiXCR, giving one entry per CDR3 protein. The sample records about 500,000 distinct CDR3 sequences, about 16% being singletons. Separately, the same data were catalogued under a study of T cells in Graves' hyperthyroidism and ophthalmopathy.

Sequenced here: peripheral blood mononuclear cells (PBMCs), sampled at new diagnosis, from a patient treated with antithyroid drugs. These receptors were taken from a man in his forties with Graves disease.

This clonotype was counted at least ten times. The chain recombines TRBV6-1 with TRBJ1-2; 7 bases align to TRBD1. The trim removed 6 bases at V and 8 bases at J, leaving 9 bases unmatched. Germline-derived CDR1 and CDR2 are MNHNS and SASEGT. The CDR3 is 13 residues long. This chain's CDR3 is CASRRQGLGGYTF. The DNA for the CDR3 is TGTGCCAGCAGACGACAGGGTTTAGGCGGCTACACCTTC.

This clonotype occurred a few times. The V gene is TRBV25-1, the J gene TRBJ2-1, with a tentative D call TRBD2 (5 bases). Trimming removed 6 bases from V and 9 bases from J, with 15 bases in between. This CDR3 has 13 amino acids. Germline V CDR1 and CDR2: MGHDK, SYGVNS. This CDR3 reads CASRRVGDGEQFF. CDR3 coding DNA: TGTGCCAGCAGGAGGGTTGGGGATGGTGAGCAGTTCTTC.

This clonotype came up many times. The V and J genes are TRBV5-1 and TRBJ1-1; D is possibly TRBD1 (6 bases). The CDR3 has 15 residues. Trimming pared 4 bases from V and 2 bases from J, leaving 15 bases between. CDR1 is SGHRS and CDR2 is YFSETQ in the germline V gene. CDR3 in amino acids: CASSPGGGINTEAFF. CDR3 DNA: TGCGCCAGCAGCCCCGGGGGGGGCATCAACACTGAAGCTTTCTTT.

This clonotype has a count of ten or more. The chain has TRBV13 and TRBJ2-5; D might be TRBD1 (5 bases). The CDR3 has 13 amino acids. V was cut by 5 bases and J by 6 bases, with 13 bases left in between. Germline V gives CDR1 PRHDT, CDR2 FYEKMQ (reference sequence). CDR3 protein: CASSRQGVQTQYF. In nucleotides, the CDR3 is TGTGCCAGCAGCCGGCAGGGCGTTCAGACCCAGTACTTC.

The chain has TRBV2 and TRBJ2-4; unclear D gene. The V and J ends lost 0 bases and 12 bases respectively, with 6 bases between them. The CDR3 loop spans 11 amino acids. CDR1 SNHLY and CDR2 FYNNEI come from the germline V gene. In DNA form, the CDR3 reads TGTGCCAGCAGTGAAGCCAGTAGTCAGTACTTC. Translated: CASSEASSQYF.

This clonotype was found many times. CDR3 residues: CASSDRGKNEQFF. The CDR3 DNA sequence: TGTGCCAGCAGTGATCGGGGGAAGAATGAGCAGTTCTTC. The chain is built from TRBV6-1 and TRBJ2-1; weak D call: TRBD2 (6 bases). Germline lookup yields CDR1 MNHNS and CDR2 SASEGT. V lost 3 bases and J 7 bases, leaving 10 bases between the germline ends. The CDR3 consists of 13 residues.

Comments on this clonotype: A read error may account for a junction end that differs from germline. The V and J genes are TRBV3-1 and TRBJ2-7; the match to TRBD2 covers 7 bases. This CDR3 spans 13 amino acids. Germline CDR1 reads LGHDT; CDR2 reads YNNKEL (reference sequence). CDR3 nucleotide sequence: TGTGCCGGCAGCCGAGGGGAGGGCTACGAGCAGTACTTC. Translating gives CAGSRGEGYEQYF.

This clonotype was recorded a few times. The V call is TRBV28, the J call TRBJ2-2; 7 bases are a match to TRBD2. The CDR3 has 15 amino acids. Germline loops: CDR1 MDHEN, CDR2 SYDVKM. V lost 7 bases, J lost 2 bases, and 7 bases stayed unmatched. The DNA of the CDR3 is TGTGCCAGCACCATTGGCGGGAGAAACACCGGGGAGCTGTTTTTT. It yields the protein CASTIGGRNTGELFF.

At least ten counts were recorded for this clonotype. The chain has TRBV20-1 and TRBJ2-3; D unclear. V lost 0 bases to trimming and J lost 4 bases, with 20 bases between them. CDR1 is DFQATT and CDR2 is SNEGSKA in the germline V gene (reference sequence). The CDR3 has 17 residues. CDR3 residues: CSARDLGRTLEADTQYF. Here the CDR3 DNA reads TGCAGTGCTAGAGATCTCGGGCGAACTCTCGAGGCAGATACGCAGTATTTT.

This clonotype was seen at least ten times. The V and J genes are TRBV20-1 and TRBJ2-7; 10 bases match TRBD1. The CDR3 contains 14 residues. J gave up 2 bases and V 3 bases, and 4 bases lay outside the gene matches. In germline, CDR1 is DFQATT, CDR2 SNEGSKA (reference sequence). CDR3: CSARGGQGTYEQYF. The CDR3 bases are TGCAGTGCTAGGGGGGGACAGGGGACCTACGAGCAGTACTTC.

This clonotype was seen a handful of times. J is TRBJ1-2 and V is TRBV19; D may be TRBD1 (5 bases). The CDR3 has 12 residues. Germline CDR1 LNHDA, CDR2 SQIVND (reference sequence). V shed 5 bases and J shed 3 bases, with 7 bases lying between them. In DNA, the CDR3 is TGTGCCAGTAGTCAGGGATACTATGGCTACACCTTC. Translated: CASSQGYYGYTF.

This clonotype appeared many times. This chain joins TRBV5-1 and TRBJ2-7; 7 bases are a match to TRBD2. This CDR3 has 13 residues. The junction had 2 bases not matched to a gene; V was cut back by 1 base and J by 4 bases. Germline CDR1 and CDR2: SGHRS and YFSETQ. The chain's CDR3 is CASSLTSVYEQYF. The CDR3 DNA reads as TGCGCCAGCAGCTTGACTAGCGTGTACGAGCAGTACTTC.

This clonotype showed up many times. This chain uses TRBV2 with TRBJ2-5, with D hard to call. Germline CDR1 reads SNHLY; CDR2 reads FYNNEI. Trimming pared 4 bases from V and 7 bases from J, leaving 13 bases between. CDR3 length: 13 residues. CDR3 sequence: CASSGRTGVTQYF. CDR3 DNA: TGTGCCAGCAGTGGAAGGACGGGCGTGACCCAGTACTTC.

Only a few counts were recorded for this clonotype. A single base separates this from a much larger clone, so it may be a read error. The chain uses TRBV30 and TRBJ1-2; TRBD1 might be the D (5 bases). This CDR3 comprises 10 residues. Trimming removed 5 bases from V and 7 bases from J, with 8 bases in between. The germline V gene has CDR1 GTSNPN and CDR2 SVGIG (reference sequence). The CDR3 loop reads CAWWGVGYTF. The CDR3, as DNA: TGTGCCTGGTGGGGGGTTGGCTACACCTTC.

The sample holds a few counts of this clonotype. V usage is TRBV10-3 and J usage is TRBJ2-7, with 12 bases identical to TRBD2. The V segment lost 2 bases and the J segment 3 bases; nucleotides outside the gene matches: 14. Germline V gene data show CDR1 as ENHRY and CDR2 as SYGVKD. This CDR3 is 19 amino acids long. The CDR3 region has the DNA TGTGCCATCAGTGAGATGCTAGCGGGAGGGCCAGGGCGGGACTACGAGCAGTACTTC. Its translation: CAISEMLAGGPGRDYEQYF.

The rearrangement uses TRBV24-1 and TRBJ2-1, with 13 nucleotides matching TRBD2. Germline V lookup: CDR1 KGHDR, CDR2 SFDVKD. There are 15 residues in the CDR3. V trimming: 4 bases; J trimming: 8 bases; junction bases outside the gene matches: 4. The CDR3 sequence is CATSDGLAGVYEQFF. CDR3 coding DNA: TGTGCCACCAGTGACGGACTAGCGGGAGTCTATGAGCAGTTCTTC.

J is TRBJ2-7 and V is TRBV19; TRBD1 aligns across 7 bases. The CDR3 spans 13 residues. V trimming: 6 bases; J trimming: 4 bases; junction bases outside the gene matches: 6. Germline loops: CDR1 LNHDA, CDR2 SQIVND (reference sequence). CDR3 sequence: CASRGQGVYEQYF. DNA of the CDR3: TGTGCCAGTAGGGGCCAGGGGGTATACGAGCAGTACTTC.

This clonotype was recorded many times. V usage is TRBV27 and J usage is TRBJ2-1; D possibly corresponds to TRBD1 (6 bases). This CDR3 has 16 residues. Germline V gene data show CDR1 as MNHEY and CDR2 as SMNVEV (reference sequence). Trimming left V 3 bases short and J 2 bases short, with 14 bases between. CDR3: CASSFGTSPTYNEQFF. CDR3 nucleotides: TGTGCCAGCAGTTTCGGGACAAGCCCTACCTACAATGAGCAGTTCTTC.

This clonotype showed up many times. The V gene is TRBV5-1, the J gene TRBJ2-5; 9 nucleotides agree with TRBD2. Germline V gene lookup returns CDR1 SGHRS and CDR2 YFSETQ. V lost 0 bases and J lost 7; bases outside the gene matches: 10. This CDR3 region has 16 residues. The CDR3 region is CASSLVAGAEYGTQYF. The CDR3 DNA reads TGCGCCAGCAGCTTGGTAGCGGGAGCCGAGTACGGGACCCAGTACTTC.

This clonotype has at least ten counts. The chain joins TRBV7-2 to TRBJ2-1; TRBD2 matches 7 bases. CDR3 length equals 17 residues. V trimming: 4 bases; J trimming: 4 bases; junction bases outside the gene matches: 13. CDR1 is SGHTA and CDR2 is FQGNSA in the germline V gene. CDR3 residues: CASSSKRLAVKYNEQFF. CDR3 in DNA: TGTGCCAGCAGCTCCAAGAGACTAGCAGTAAAATACAATGAGCAGTTCTTC. Full variable domain (remainder filled in from reference TRBV7-2 and TRBJ2-1): GAGVSQSPSNKVTEKGKDVELRCDPISGHTALYWYRQSLGQGLEFLIYFQGNSAPDKSGLPSDRFSAERTGGSVSTLTIQRTQQEDSAVYLCASSSKRLAVKYNEQFFGPGTRLTVL.

The V and J genes are TRBV6-2 or TRBV6-3 and TRBJ2-7, with TRBD2 matching over 7 bases. This CDR3 region has 13 residues. J lost 6 bases, V lost 8 bases, and 10 bases had no gene match. The germline V gene has CDR1 MNHEY and CDR2 SVGEGT. The CDR3, as DNA: TGTGCCAGCGGAGCGGGAATGGTCGGCGAGCAGTACTTC. Its protein product is CASGAGMVGEQYF.

This clonotype was seen many times. The chain is built from TRBV5-1 and TRBJ2-7; TRBD2 matches at 7 bases. The CDR3 loop spans 15 amino acids. Trimming took 3 bases from V and 5 from J; bases not matched to a gene: 11. Germline V gene lookup returns CDR1 SGHRS and CDR2 YFSETQ. The CDR3 loop reads CASSWDRTRHDEQYF. In nucleotides, the CDR3 is TGCGCCAGCAGCTGGGACCGGACTAGACACGACGAGCAGTACTTC.

Concerning this clonotype itself: A read error may be the cause here, since a much bigger clone is one base away. The chain couples TRBV7-2 to TRBJ2-3; D is possibly TRBD1 (5 bases). Germline V CDR1 and CDR2: SGHTA, FQGNSA. CDR3 length: 15 amino acids. The CDR3 coding sequence is TGTGCCAGCAGCCCCGGACCTTTGAGCACAGGTACGCAGTATTTT. Protein product: CASSPGPLSTGTQYF.